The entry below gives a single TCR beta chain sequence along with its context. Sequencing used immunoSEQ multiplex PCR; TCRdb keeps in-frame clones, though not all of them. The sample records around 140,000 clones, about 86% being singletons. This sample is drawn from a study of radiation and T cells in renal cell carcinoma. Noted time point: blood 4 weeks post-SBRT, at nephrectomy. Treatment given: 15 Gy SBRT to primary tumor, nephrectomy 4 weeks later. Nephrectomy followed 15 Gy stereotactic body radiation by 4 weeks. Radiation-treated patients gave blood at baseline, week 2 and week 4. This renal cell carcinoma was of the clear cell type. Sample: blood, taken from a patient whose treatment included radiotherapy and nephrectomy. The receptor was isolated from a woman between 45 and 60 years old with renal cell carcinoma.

CDR3: CASTMTENQPQHF. For the CDR3, the DNA is TGTGCCAGCACCATGACAGAAAATCAGCCCCAGCATTTT. This chain links TRBV6-5 with TRBJ1-5; D may be TRBD1 (5 bases). Trimming removed 7 bases at V and 4 bases at J, with 11 bases between. CDR3 length equals 13 residues. Germline-derived CDR1 and CDR2 are MNHEY and SVGAGI.